The clone carrying this TCR beta chain has more than one count but fewer than ten. The sample belongs to a study of blood T cell repertoires in COVID-19. Whole-study context: Sources were T cells, B-cell-depleted T cells, or PBMCs; the material itself was cDNA or gDNA.

Original processing methods: Cell counts per sample came from amplifying reference gene primers. Generated by immunoSEQ multiplex PCR, the TCRdb table keeps only in-frame clones and is missing some. Clonal size and the V and J genes are those of that table, whereas D and trimming came from the DNA. This table holds roughly 180,000 clones, around nine tenths found once. V lost 4 bases and J 3 bases, leaving 10 bases between the germline ends. The germline gives CDR1 SGHRS, CDR2 YFSETQ. There are 14 residues in the CDR3. The sample comprised peripheral blood. The J gene is TRBJ2-2, the V gene TRBV5-1; tentative D call: TRBD1 (6 bases). The receptor comes from a man between 70 and 80 years old with active or convalescent COVID-19. The chain's CDR3 is CASSPQGDTGELFF. CDR3 coding DNA: TGCGCCAGCAGCCCACAGGGAGACACCGGGGAGCTGTTTTTT.